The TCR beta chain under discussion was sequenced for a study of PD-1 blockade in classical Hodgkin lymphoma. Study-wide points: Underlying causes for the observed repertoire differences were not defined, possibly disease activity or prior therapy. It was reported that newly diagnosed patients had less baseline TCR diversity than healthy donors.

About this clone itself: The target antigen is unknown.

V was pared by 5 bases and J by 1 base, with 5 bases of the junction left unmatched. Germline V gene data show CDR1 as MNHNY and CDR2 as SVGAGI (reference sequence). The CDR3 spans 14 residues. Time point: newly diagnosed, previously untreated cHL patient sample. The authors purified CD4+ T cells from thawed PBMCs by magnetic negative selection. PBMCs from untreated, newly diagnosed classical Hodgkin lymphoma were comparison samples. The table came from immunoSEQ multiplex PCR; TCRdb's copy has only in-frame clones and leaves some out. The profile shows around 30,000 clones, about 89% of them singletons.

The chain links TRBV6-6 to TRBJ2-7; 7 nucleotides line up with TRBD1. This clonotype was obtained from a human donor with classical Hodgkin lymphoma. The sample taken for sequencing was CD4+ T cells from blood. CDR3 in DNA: TGTGCCAGCAGTCTTCGACAGGGTTCCTACGAGCAGTACTTC. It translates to CASSLRQGSYEQYF.